Given below is one TCR beta chain in context. Its antigen is still unknown. This may be a read error, as it is one base from a much larger clone. This entry belongs to a study of tumor-infiltrating lymphocytes in primary liver carcinoma. Across the whole study: Samples gave roughly 3.65 to 7.5 million productive TCRbeta reads, similar across tissue types. General study findings and limits: Only about 7.5-24% of top clones appeared in all five tumor regions.

Unmatched junction bases numbered 7, after V lost 3 bases and J lost 3 bases. There are 16 residues in the CDR3. CDR1 SGHNT and CDR2 YYREEE come from the germline V gene (reference sequence). Unsorted bulk tissue of about 19-31 mg yielded co-extracted RNA and DNA. TCR beta cDNA was prepared out of 500 ng total RNA by means of a constant-region primer. Libraries for TCR beta were built through three nested multiplex PCR rounds, which together made up a slightly modified ARM-PCR procedure. For roughly 10 cycles apiece, the opening two PCR rounds ran with TRBV1-TRBV30 forward primers and a C-beta reverse primer. TCRdb called the multiplex PCR reads again in MiXCR, with one record for every CDR3 protein. This sample has more than 100,000 distinct CDR3 sequences; roughly 69% occur once, and the top ten carry 9.3%.

This TCR came from an older woman with primary liver carcinoma and hepatitis B virus infection. The sample consisted of liver tumor tissue from sampling region 1. Subset given: tumor region T1, superior pole. The rearrangement joins TRBV5-4 to TRBJ2-7; 12 positions agree with TRBD2. The CDR3 loop reads CASSSPGLAGFYEQYF. CDR3 sequence (DNA): TGTGCCAGCAGCTCGCCGGGACTAGCGGGCTTCTACGAGCAGTACTTC.